These T cell receptor beta chains were read from a single sample in a study of beta chain features in type 1 diabetes. The method was immunoSEQ multiplex PCR; TCRdb's version includes in-frame clones alone and lacks a portion of them. This sample has some 180,000 clones, with 10% to 15% found just once. The sequenced material came from central memory CD4+ T cells from blood. All receptors come from a woman aged 18-35 years in good health. Both conserved end residues are part of each CDR3. D genes are given only for firm matches. Clone size is not always given. Where it is, it says once, few, many or a class for expanded clones.

j_call v_call d_call clone_size cdr3_nt cdr3_aa
TRBJ2-4 TRBV7-8 - - TGTGCCAGCAGCTTGAGGCAGGGTGGGATTGCCAAAAACATTCAGTACTTC CASSLRQGGIAKNIQYF
TRBJ1-2 TRBV28 - - TGTGCCGCCTCGGTTAGCAACTATGGCTACACCTTC CAASVSNYGYTF
TRBJ2-7 TRBV7-8 - - TGTGCCAGCAGCACCGGCAGCGGGTGGAACTACGAGCAGTACTTC CASSTGSGWNYEQYF
TRBJ1-2 TRBV28 - few TGTGCCAGCAGTTTATTGGGGGCTTGGACCTTC CASSLLGAWTF
TRBJ1-4 TRBV30 - - TGTGCCTGGAGTGTACACGCTAATGAAAAACTGTTTTTT CAWSVHANEKLFF
TRBJ2-3 TRBV7-9 - - TGTGCCAGCAGCCCGTACCCCGGCCTCAGGACAGATACGCAGTATTTT CASSPYPGLRTDTQYF
TRBJ1-1 TRBV30 - - TGTGCCTGGAAAGGCGGAGGGAACACTGAAGCTTTCTTT CAWKGGGNTEAFF
TRBJ1-5 TRBV2 TRBD1 few TGTGCCAGCAGGGGGGACAGGGGCAATCAGCCCCAGCATTTT CASRGDRGNQPQHF
TRBJ2-7 TRBV9 TRBD2 - TGTGCCAGCAGCGCCTATGAGCGGGACTCCTACGAGCAGTACTTC CASSAYERDSYEQYF
TRBJ2-2 TRBV5-1 - few TGCGCCAGCAGCTTGGCACAGGTGAACACCGGGGAGCTGTTTTTT CASSLAQVNTGELFF
TRBJ2-1 TRBV11-2 TRBD2 - TGTGCCAGCAGCCTGACTAGCGGGAGGGCTAGAGAGCAGTTCTTC CASSLTSGRAREQFF
TRBJ1-2 TRBV28 TRBD1 - TGTGCCTCCATGTACCGGACAGGGGGCTATGGCTACACCTTC CASMYRTGGYGYTF
TRBJ1-1 TRBV28 - - TGTGCCAGCAGTCATAGATGGAACACTGAAGCTTTCTTT CASSHRWNTEAFF
TRBJ1-2 TRBV11-2 - - TGTGCCAGCAGTCTACTAGGGATCTATGGCTACACCTTC CASSLLGIYGYTF
TRBJ1-1 TRBV28 - once TGTGCCAGCGGACCGTGGGAGGCTACCTTAGAAGCTTTCTTT CASGPWEATLEAFF
TRBJ2-1 TRBV4-2 TRBD2 few TGTGCCAGCAGCCAAGAGTCTAGCGGCTACAATGAGCAGTTCTTC CASSQESSGYNEQFF
TRBJ2-2 TRBV5-1 - few TGCGCCAGCAGCTTGGCAGCGGCTAACACCGGGGAGCTGTTTTTT CASSLAAANTGELFF
TRBJ2-5 TRBV5-4 - few TGTGCCAGCAGCTTGGCGGCTAGCAGGAGCCACGGGACCCAGTACTTC CASSLAASRSHGTQYF
TRBJ2-1 TRBV28 - few TGTGCCAGCGGACAGACACTAGGAAACGATGAGCAGTTCTTC CASGQTLGNDEQFF
TRBJ2-1 TRBV18 TRBD2 - TGTGCCAGCTCACCCCCGGCGACTAGCGGGATCCGACGACAGTTCTTC CASSPPATSGIRRQFF
TRBJ2-3 TRBV5-1 TRBD2 few TGCGCCAGCAGCGGCACTAGCGGTAGCACAGATACGCAGTATTTT CASSGTSGSTDTQYF
TRBJ2-5 TRBV30 TRBD1 - TGTGCCTGGGTATACAGGGGGCAAGAGACCCAGTACTTC CAWVYRGQETQYF
TRBJ1-3 TRBV29-1 - few TGCAGCGTTAGACTCTCTGGAAACACCATATATTTT CSVRLSGNTIYF
TRBJ1-1 TRBV29-1 - many TGCAGCGTTGAAGCCGTTGCAAGTGCGGCTGAAGCTTTCTTT CSVEAVASAAEAFF
TRBJ2-1 TRBV5-6 TRBD2 few TGTGCCAGCAGCTTTCTAGCGGGAGAAAATGAGCAGTTCTTC CASSFLAGENEQFF
TRBJ1-1 TRBV13 TRBD1 few TGTGCCAGCAGCGTGGACAGGGGTGTGAACACTGAAGCTTTCTTT CASSVDRGVNTEAFF
TRBJ2-7 TRBV5-1 - few TGCGCCAGCAGCGCTGCGGGCGAGCAGTACTTC CASSAAGEQYF
TRBJ1-1 TRBV23-1 - - TGCGCCAGCACGGGGGGGCCCACTGAAGCTTTCTTT CASTGGPTEAFF
TRBJ1-1 TRBV30 - - TGTGCCTGGAGTGGGGAGGTAAACACTGAAGCTTTCTTT CAWSGEVNTEAFF
TRBJ2-5 TRBV7-2 TRBD1 - TGTGCCAGCAGCTCGGGGACAGGGACCGTCACCCAGTACTTC CASSSGTGTVTQYF
TRBJ2-2 TRBV6-4 - - TGTGCCAGCAAACTAGGAGGCGAGAACACCGGGGAGCTGTTTTTT CASKLGGENTGELFF
TRBJ2-6 TRBV6-5 - - TGTGCCAGCAGGACTCCCAATGGAGGGGCCAACGTCCTGACTTTC CASRTPNGGANVLTF
TRBJ2-3 TRBV7-7 TRBD1 few TGTGCCAGCAGCTTAGACACAGGGGGAACCGATACGCAGTATTTT CASSLDTGGTDTQYF
TRBJ2-3 TRBV18 - few TGTGCCAGCTCTCCCAACACAGATACGCAGTATTTT CASSPNTDTQYF
TRBJ1-1 TRBV30 - few TGTGCCTGGATCCAGATGAACACTGAAGCTTTCTTT CAWIQMNTEAFF
TRBJ2-2 TRBV27 - few TGTGCCAGCAAAACAGCGAACACCGGGGAGCTGTTTTTT CASKTANTGELFF
TRBJ1-5 TRBV7-9 - many TGTGCCAGCAGCCCAGTGAATAGCAATCAGCCCCAGCATTTT CASSPVNSNQPQHF
TRBJ2-1 TRBV7-2 - - TGTGCCAGCAGCCCCGGGGAGCCTACTGAGCAGTTCTTC CASSPGEPTEQFF
TRBJ2-3 TRBV9 TRBD2 few TGTGCCAGCAGCGTAGAACTAGCGGCTAGCACAGATACGCAGTATTTT CASSVELAASTDTQYF
TRBJ2-1 TRBV7-9 - - TGTGCCAGCAGCTCTGCCGTTAGCGCCGGTGAGCAGTTCTTC CASSSAVSAGEQFF
TRBJ2-1 TRBV6-5 TRBD2 few TGTGCCAGCAGTTACGTCTCGCTAGCGGGCTACAATGAGCAGTTCTTC CASSYVSLAGYNEQFF
TRBJ1-1 TRBV30 TRBD1 - TGTGCTAGGGGGCGAGCCCTGGAAGCTTTCTTT CARGRALEAFF
TRBJ1-1 TRBV19 - - TGTGCCAGTATTCCCTGGGGGGACAACACTGAAGCTTTCTTT CASIPWGDNTEAFF
TRBJ1-3 TRBV30 TRBD1 few TGTGCCTGGAGGGTCAGAGGGGGCGGTGGAAACACCATATATTTT CAWRVRGGGGNTIYF
TRBJ2-1 TRBV5-1 TRBD2 - TGCGCCAGCAGCTTGGACGGCGGGAGGGGTTACAATGAGCAGTTCTTC CASSLDGGRGYNEQFF
TRBJ2-7 TRBV5-4 - few TGTGCCAGCCGAGAACAGGGCTCCTACGAGCAGTACTTC CASREQGSYEQYF
TRBJ1-2 TRBV6-6 TRBD1 few TGTGCCAGCAGACGAGGGGACAGGGGGAATAGCTACACCTTC CASRRGDRGNSYTF
TRBJ1-1 TRBV27 TRBD1 - TGTGCCAGCAGTCCGAGAGAGGGGGCGGGGAACACTGAAGCTTTCTTT CASSPREGAGNTEAFF
TRBJ1-2 TRBV28 TRBD1 - TGTGCCAGCAGTATGACAGGGGGCAGTGGCTACACCTTC CASSMTGGSGYTF
TRBJ2-1 TRBV30 TRBD1 - TGTGCCTGGAGTTTAGACAGGGGACTCGGGCAGTTCTTC CAWSLDRGLGQFF
TRBJ2-1 TRBV6-1 TRBD1 few TGTGCCAGCAGAGCCGGGACAGCATACAATGAGCAGTTCTTC CASRAGTAYNEQFF
TRBJ1-2 TRBV10-3 TRBD1 few TGTGCCATCAGTGGTACAGGGGAAGATGGCTACACCTTC CAISGTGEDGYTF
TRBJ2-1 TRBV14 TRBD2 - TGTGCCAGCAGCCTTATCGGTCGGGAGGCGTGGTTCTTC CASSLIGREAWFF
TRBJ2-2 TRBV21-1 - - TGTGCCAGCAGCACCCTAGCGGGAGGAGGAACCGGGGAGCTGTTTTTT CASSTLAGGGTGELFF
TRBJ1-1 TRBV27 - few TGTGCCAGCAGTTTAAGCGGGGCCTGGGGCACTGAAGCTTTCTTT CASSLSGAWGTEAFF
TRBJ2-7 TRBV18 TRBD1 - TGTGCCAGCTCACCGGGGACAGTTTTTTACGAGCAGTACTTC CASSPGTVFYEQYF
TRBJ1-1 TRBV27 - - TGTGCCAGCATCCCAGGAGACAGGCTCTCTGAAGCTTTCTTT CASIPGDRLSEAFF
TRBJ2-7 TRBV18 - - TGTGCCAGCTCACCGGGCATCTCCTACGAGCAGTACTTC CASSPGISYEQYF
TRBJ1-2 TRBV9 - - TGTGCCAGCAGCGTTTTCGAACAGACTAACTATGGCTACACCTTC CASSVFEQTNYGYTF